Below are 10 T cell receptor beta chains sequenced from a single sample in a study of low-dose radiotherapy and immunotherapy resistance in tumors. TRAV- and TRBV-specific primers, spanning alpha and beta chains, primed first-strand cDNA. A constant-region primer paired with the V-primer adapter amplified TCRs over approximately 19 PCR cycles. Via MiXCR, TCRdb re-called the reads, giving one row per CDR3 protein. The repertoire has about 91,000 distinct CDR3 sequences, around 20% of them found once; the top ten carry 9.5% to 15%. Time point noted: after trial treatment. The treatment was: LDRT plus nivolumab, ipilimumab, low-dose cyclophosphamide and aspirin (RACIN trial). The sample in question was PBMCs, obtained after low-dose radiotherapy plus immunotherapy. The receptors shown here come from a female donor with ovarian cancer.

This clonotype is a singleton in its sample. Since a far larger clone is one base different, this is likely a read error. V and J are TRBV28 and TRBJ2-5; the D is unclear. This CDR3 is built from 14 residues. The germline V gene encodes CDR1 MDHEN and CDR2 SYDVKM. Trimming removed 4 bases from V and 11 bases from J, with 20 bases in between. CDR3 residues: CASSWKDAYNEQYF. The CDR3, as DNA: TGTGCCAGCAGTTGGAAGGACGCTTACAATGAGCAGTACTTC.

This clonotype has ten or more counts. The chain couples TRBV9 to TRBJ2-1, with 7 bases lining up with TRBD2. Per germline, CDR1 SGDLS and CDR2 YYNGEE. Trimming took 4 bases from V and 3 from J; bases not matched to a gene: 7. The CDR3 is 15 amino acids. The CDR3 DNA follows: TGTGCCAGCAGCCCACGGCTAGCGGACTACAATGAGCAGTTCTTC. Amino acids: CASSPRLADYNEQFF.

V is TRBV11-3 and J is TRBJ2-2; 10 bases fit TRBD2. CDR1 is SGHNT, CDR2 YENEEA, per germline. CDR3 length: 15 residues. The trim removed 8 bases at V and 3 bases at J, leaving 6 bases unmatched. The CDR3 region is CASSPTSGYTGELFF. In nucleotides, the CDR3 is TGTGCCAGCTCCCCGACTAGCGGGTACACCGGGGAGCTGTTTTTT.

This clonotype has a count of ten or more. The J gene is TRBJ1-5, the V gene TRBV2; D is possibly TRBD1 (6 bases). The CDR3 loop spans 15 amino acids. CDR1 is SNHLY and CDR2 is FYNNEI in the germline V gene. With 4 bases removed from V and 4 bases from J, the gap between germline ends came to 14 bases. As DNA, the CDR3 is TGTGCCAGCAGTGGGGAGTGGGGGCAAAATCAGCCCCAGCATTTT. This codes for CASSGEWGQNQPQHF. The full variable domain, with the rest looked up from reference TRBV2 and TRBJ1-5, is EPEVTQTPSHQVTQMGQEVILRCVPISNHLYFYWYRQILGQKVEFLVSFYNNEISEKSEIFDDQFSVERPDGSNFTLKIRSTKLEDSAMYFCASSGEWGQNQPQHFGDGTRLSIL.

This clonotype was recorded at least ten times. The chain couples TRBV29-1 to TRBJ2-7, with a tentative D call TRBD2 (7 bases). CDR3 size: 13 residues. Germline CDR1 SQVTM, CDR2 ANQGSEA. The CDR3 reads CTNLCKGGYEQYF. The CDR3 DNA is TGCACGAATCTCTGCAAGGGGGGGTACGAGCAGTACTTC.

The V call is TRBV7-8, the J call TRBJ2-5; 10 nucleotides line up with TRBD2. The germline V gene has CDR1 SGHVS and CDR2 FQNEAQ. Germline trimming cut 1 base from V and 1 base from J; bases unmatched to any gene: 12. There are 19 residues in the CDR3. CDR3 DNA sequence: TGTGCCAGCAGCTTAGGGGGGGGACTAGCGCAACCTATCCAAGAGACCCAGTACTTC. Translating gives CASSLGGGLAQPIQETQYF.

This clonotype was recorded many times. The CDR3 sequence: CASRRDRQTNYGYTF. CDR3 nucleotides: TGTGCCAGCAGAAGGGACAGGCAGACTAACTATGGCTACACCTTC. V gene TRBV2 combines with J gene TRBJ1-2, with 8 bases matching TRBD1. The junction had 6 bases not matched to a gene; V was cut back by 6 bases and J by 0 bases. CDR1 is SNHLY, CDR2 FYNNEI, per germline. This CDR3 is built from 15 residues.

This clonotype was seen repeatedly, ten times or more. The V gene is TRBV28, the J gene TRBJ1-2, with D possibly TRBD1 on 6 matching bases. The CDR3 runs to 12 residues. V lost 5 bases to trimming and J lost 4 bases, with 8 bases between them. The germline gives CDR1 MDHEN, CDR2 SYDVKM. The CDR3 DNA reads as TGTGCCAGCAGTCAACAGGGCTATGGCTACACCTTC. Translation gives CASSQQGYGYTF.

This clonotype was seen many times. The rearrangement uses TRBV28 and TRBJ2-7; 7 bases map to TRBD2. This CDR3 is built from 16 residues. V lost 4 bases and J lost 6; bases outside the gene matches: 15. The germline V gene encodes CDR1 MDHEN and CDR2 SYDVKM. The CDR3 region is CASSYAGVQGYGEQYF. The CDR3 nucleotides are TGTGCCAGCAGTTATGCGGGGGTCCAAGGATACGGCGAGCAGTACTTC.

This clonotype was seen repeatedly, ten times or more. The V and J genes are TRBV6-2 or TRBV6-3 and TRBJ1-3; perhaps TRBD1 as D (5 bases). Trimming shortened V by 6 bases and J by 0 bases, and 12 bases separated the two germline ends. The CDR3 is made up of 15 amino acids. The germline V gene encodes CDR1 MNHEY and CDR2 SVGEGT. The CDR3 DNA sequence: TGTGCCAGCAGGGGGACGGGCATCTCTGGAAACACCATATATTTT. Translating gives CASRGTGISGNTIYF.